The 16 T cell receptor beta chains given below trace back to one sample, sequenced in a study of shared clonotypes between healthy human individuals (dated by TCRdb to the early 2020s). Libraries were built with the immunoSEQ multiplex PCR assay. Here the immuneACCESS table is served through TCRdb, limited to in-frame sequences with V and J called. Missing clones are a known gap in these copies; in checked studies unresolved V genes cover under half, and the rest lacks a known reason. Counted in this sample were about 1.1 million clones; roughly 74% of them appeared once. The ten largest clones capture around 0.47% of the sample. The sample consisted of memory CD4+ T cells from PBMCs. Per the publication, the cell subset or site label means: CD45RA-negative fraction. The receptors were sampled from a man aged 18 to 35 in good health. Some clones in this sample may be carry-over from other donors' samples.

The V and J genes are TRBV5-1 and TRBJ2-1; D ambiguous. The CDR3 consists of 13 residues. Trimming stripped 6 bases from V and 1 base from J, with 8 bases between. Germline V gene sequence: CDR1 SGHRS, CDR2 YFSETQ. CDR3 DNA: TGCGCCAGCAAGGCGGAGTCCTACAATGAGCAGTTCTTC. Amino acids: CASKAESYNEQFF.

The chain combines TRBV7-9 with TRBJ2-7; a possible D gene is TRBD2 (6 bases). Trimming removed 3 bases at V and 3 bases at J, with 9 bases between. Germline CDR1 reads SEHNR; CDR2 reads FQNEAQ (reference sequence). This CDR3 comprises 13 residues. Written as DNA, the CDR3 is TGTGCCAGCAGCTTCCCGGGGGACTACGAGCAGTACTTC. Encoded protein: CASSFPGDYEQYF.

V gene TRBV10-3 combines with J gene TRBJ2-7, with D tentatively TRBD1 or TRBD2 (5 bases each). Trimming pared 8 bases from V and 6 bases from J, leaving 23 bases between. The CDR3 contains 15 residues. The V gene's germline CDR1 is ENHRY and CDR2 SYGVKD. In nucleotides, the CDR3 is TGTGCCATCCAGGGCTCGGGACCCCCGACGAGCGAGCAGTACTTC. Amino acids: CAIQGSGPPTSEQYF.

This clone was seen at least ten times. The chain carries TRBV28 and TRBJ2-1, with 7 nucleotides matching TRBD2. The J segment lost 6 bases and the V segment lost 5 bases, leaving 13 bases of the junction unmatched. In germline, CDR1 is MDHEN, CDR2 SYDVKM. The CDR3 is 16 amino acids. The CDR3 nucleotides are TGTGCCAGCAGTGACCTGAGAAGCGGGGTCGGCAATGAGCAGTTCTTC. Translating it yields CASSDLRSGVGNEQFF.

The chain employs TRBV5-6 and TRBJ1-4; the match to TRBD1 covers 8 bases. This CDR3 comprises 17 residues. After removal of 2 bases from V and 6 bases from J, the junction contained 12 bases not matched to a gene. Germline V gene sequence: CDR1 SGHDT, CDR2 YYEEEE. The CDR3 bases are TGTGCCAGCAGCTTTTATCACCCGGGACAGGTTGATGAAAAACTGTTTTTT. Its translation is CASSFYHPGQVDEKLFF.

The chain uses TRBV7-8 and TRBJ2-3; D is uncertain. The CDR3 has 16 residues. Trimming removed 3 bases from V and 0 bases from J, with 13 bases in between. In germline, CDR1 is SGHVS, CDR2 FQNEAQ. The CDR3 DNA reads as TGTGCCAGCAGCTTGGACCATACTACTAGCACAGATACGCAGTATTTT. It yields the protein CASSLDHTTSTDTQYF. The full variable domain, in which reference TRBV7-8 and TRBJ2-3 provide the parts outside the CDR3, is GAGVSQSPRYKVAKRGQDVALRCDPISGHVSLFWYQQALGQGPEFLTYFQNEAQLDKSGLPSDRFFAERPEGSVSTLKIQRTQQEDSAVYLCASSLDHTTSTDTQYFGPGTRLTVL.

Concerning this clone itself: Other DNA sequences within the sample encode an identical CDR3. CDR3 bases: TGCAGCGTTGAAGGTAACACTGAAGCTTTCTTT. Translation: CSVEGNTEAFF. The gene calls are TRBV29-1 and TRBJ1-1; no definite D call. Trimming pared 1 base from V and 2 bases from J, leaving 2 bases between. Germline V gene data show CDR1 as SQVTM and CDR2 as ANQGSEA. This CDR3 comprises 11 residues.

The rearrangement links TRBV9 to TRBJ1-4, with D possibly TRBD1 on 6 matching bases. The V gene lost 3 bases and the J gene lost 2 bases, with 11 bases spanning the gap. Germline V gene sequence: CDR1 SGDLS, CDR2 YYNGEE. The CDR3 length is 15 residues. CDR3 DNA sequence: TGTGCCAGCAGCGCTGGAAGGGGGACTAATGAAAAACTGTTTTTT. This translates into CASSAGRGTNEKLFF. The full variable domain, with the rest looked up from reference TRBV9 and TRBJ1-4, is DSGVTQTPKHLITATGQRVTLRCSPRSGDLSVYWYQQSLDQGLQFLIQYYNGEERAKGNILERFSAQQFPDLHSELNLSSLELGDSALYFCASSAGRGTNEKLFFGSGTQLSVL.

Points on this clone: The sample contains more than one DNA sequence encoding this CDR3. The chain carries TRBV4-1 and TRBJ2-7, with 12 positions matching TRBD1. V lost 3 bases, J lost 4 bases, and 4 bases stayed unmatched. Germline V lookup: CDR1 MGHRA, CDR2 YSYEKL. The CDR3 length is 15 residues. CDR3 nucleotides: TGCGCCAGCAGCCAGCCGGGACAGGGGGCTTACGAGCAGTACTTC. Amino acid sequence: CASSQPGQGAYEQYF.

The CDR3 sequence: CASSFGTARAGELFF. The CDR3 DNA reads TGTGCCAGCAGCTTCGGGACTGCTAGAGCCGGGGAGCTGTTTTTT. This chain links TRBV7-8 with TRBJ2-2; maybe TRBD2 (6 bases). The CDR3 length is 15 residues. The germline gives CDR1 SGHVS, CDR2 FQNEAQ. V lost 3 bases to trimming and J lost 6 bases, with 14 bases between them.

The rearrangement links TRBV5-1 to TRBJ1-3; D gene uncertain. Germline CDR1 reads SGHRS; CDR2 reads YFSETQ. Trimming took 3 bases from V and 2 from J, leaving 15 bases between them. This CDR3 is built from 16 residues. The CDR3 protein is CASSSRTGSTGNTIYF. As DNA, the CDR3 is TGCGCCAGCAGCTCACGGACGGGATCGACTGGAAACACCATATATTTT.

This sequence joins TRBV7-9 and TRBJ2-3; D unclear. Between the trimmed V and J ends, which lost 0 bases and 4 bases, there was a span of 14 bases. CDR1 and CDR2 (germline): SEHNR, FQNEAQ (reference sequence). The CDR3 has 16 amino acids. Here the CDR3 DNA reads TGTGCCAGCAGCTTAGCCAACTACCCTCCGGCAGATACGCAGTATTTT. This encodes CASSLANYPPADTQYF.

The DNA of the CDR3 is TGTGCCAGCCCAATGGACAGGGGGCTTGGCAATCAGCCCCAGCATTTT. Its translation is CASPMDRGLGNQPQHF. This chain links TRBV21-1 with TRBJ1-5; no DNA check was done on the table's D call, TRBD1. TRBV21-1 is a pseudogene. The CDR3 spans 16 residues.

The genes are TRBV18 and TRBJ2-1; 8 nucleotides agree with TRBD1. Germline V lookup: CDR1 KGHSH, CDR2 LQKENI. V lost 3 bases to trimming and J lost 8 bases; unmatched junction nucleotides: 9. The CDR3 extends over 15 amino acids. The CDR3, as DNA: TGTGCCAGCTCACCCCCGGACAGGGTGGTCCATGAGCAGTTCTTC. Translation: CASSPPDRVVHEQFF.

The CDR3 DNA sequence: TGTGCCAGCAGCTTGGCTATAGGACCGATATGGAATGAGCAGTTCTTC. It is translated as CASSLAIGPIWNEQFF. The chain carries TRBV5-5 and TRBJ2-1, with no clear D. Germline V gene data show CDR1 as SGHKS and CDR2 as YYEKEE (reference sequence). The germline V and J ends were trimmed by 0 bases and 7 bases, with 17 bases remaining between them. The CDR3 is made up of 16 amino acids.

V is TRBV11-2 and J is TRBJ1-1; D is unclear. This CDR3 has 15 amino acids. Per the germline V gene, CDR1 is SGHAT and CDR2 is FQNNGV. The ends were cut back, 3 bases at V and 0 bases at J, with 11 bases in the middle. This CDR3 is CASSFRFIMNTEAFF. CDR3 nucleotide sequence: TGTGCCAGCAGCTTTCGGTTCATTATGAACACTGAAGCTTTCTTT.